This T cell receptor beta chain was found in a study of cytomegalovirus exposure and HLA in healthy donors. V dropped 3 bases and J dropped 6; count of bases not matched to a gene: 4. The V gene's germline CDR1 is SGHRS and CDR2 YFSETQ. This CDR3 has 13 residues. The PCR ran on 60 Vbeta and 13 Jbeta primers. This table comes from immunoSEQ multiplex PCR, and its TCRdb copy is limited to in-frame clones, with some not included. The repertoire holds 200,000 to 250,000 clones, with about three quarters as singletons. General study findings and limits: The authors enumerated over 150 TCR beta chains as linked to cytomegalovirus. Trimming of TCR beta V- and J-genes showed a link, identified in a later analysis, to a missense DCLRE1C variant.

Each of the donors was a healthy bone marrow donor. As regards this clone: The antigen remains unidentified.

This TCR came from an older woman in good health and CMV-seropositive. The V and J genes are TRBV5-1 and TRBJ1-1; 8 bases agree with TRBD1. The specimen sequenced was PBMCs. The CDR3 region has the DNA TGCGCCAGCAGCTCGGGACAGGACGCTGAAGCTTTCTTT. Translation: CASSSGQDAEAFF.